This TCR beta chain was retrieved from a study of regulatory T cells in long-lasting Graves disease. Remarks on this clonotype: Antigen specificity is unknown.

Germline assignment: CDR1 MNHEY and CDR2 SVGEGT. Unmatched junction bases numbered 7, after V lost 8 bases and J lost 3 bases. The CDR3 totals 13 residues. Building of the TCR beta libraries involved iRepertoire HTBI primers and Arm-PCR of CDR3 regions. Original handling: Segment identification across samples yielded 50 to 80 TRBV and some 13 TRBJ segments. TCRdb redid the calling of the multiplex PCR reads with MiXCR, one entry per CDR3 protein. None of the V and J calls come from the authors' own analysis; TCRdb made them. The sample records about 290,000 distinct CDR3 sequences, roughly 21% being singletons. Indicated time point: persistent/refractory GD, antithyroid drugs over 5 years with positive TRAb. RNA from PBMCs was the source of the TCR library. Study-level results: Among samples with persistent disease, TRBV28, TRBJ1-2 and TRBJ2-5 were favored. A greater number of public clonotypes (about 3,000) was shared by persistent patients than by new patients (about 960).

The origin of this receptor is a female donor with Graves disease. The chain employs TRBV6-2 or TRBV6-3 and TRBJ2-7, with TRBD1 matching 7 bases. The source material was peripheral blood mononuclear cells (PBMCs), sampled when the disease was refractory, from a patient treated with antithyroid drugs. The CDR3 coding sequence is TGTGCCAGCGGCTACGGACAGGTCTACGAGCAGTACTTC. Its protein product is CASGYGQVYEQYF.